This record concerns one T cell receptor (beta chain) sequence. The antigen remains unidentified. These data belong to a study of T cells in pancreatic ductal adenocarcinoma. Whole-study findings and limits: Tumor samples had fewer productive templates and roughly 7.7-fold fewer unique clonotypes than blood. The resected cohort was biased toward the minority with early-stage disease. Tumor and blood clonality did not differ significantly, about 0.1 versus 0.065. Enrichment of CD45RO+ effector over naive T cells in tumors may bias clonality.

V lost 7 bases to trimming and J lost 0 bases; unmatched junction nucleotides: 9. Germline CDR1 reads MDHEN; CDR2 reads SYDVKM. The CDR3 is 16 amino acids. Some clones are missing from TCRdb's copy, which holds only in-frame ones; the method was immunoSEQ multiplex PCR. The sample records 97,000 or so clones, about 95% being singletons. The selected patients with pancreatic ductal adenocarcinoma had surgery but no neoadjuvant therapy. The chain carries TRBV28 and TRBJ2-3; the match to TRBD2 covers 8 bases. The sequenced sample consisted of PBMCs. The receptor comes from a human donor with pancreatic ductal adenocarcinoma. Written as DNA, the CDR3 is TGTGCCAGCATCCCCCCCGGACTAGCTAGCACAGATACGCAGTATTTT. It translates to CASIPPGLASTDTQYF.